These T cell receptor beta chains were read from a single sample in a study of T cell repertoires in cytomegalovirus infection. TCRdb re-called the reads through MiXCR, storing one row per CDR3 protein. The table includes under 250,000 distinct CDR3 sequences, around 12% detected once. The specimen was PBMCs. These receptors originate from a human donor in good health (CMV status not recorded). Some clones in this sample may be carry-over from other donors' samples. Both conserved end residues are trimmed from each CDR3. A D gene is named only where the DNA matches it firmly.

TRBV7-3 | NA | 11 | ASSPNPLDTQY
TRBV20-1 | TRBD2 | 15 | SARGIAGGLSYNEQF
TRBV5-6 | TRBD1 | 13 | ASSFGTGGTGELF
TRBV7-8 | NA | 10 | ASSLWSLEAF
TRBV29-1 | TRBD1 | 10 | STRDSQETQY
TRBV25-1 | TRBD2 | 11 | ASSEYGGDEQF
TRBV24-1 | NA | 9 | ATSDSGEQY
TRBV28 | NA | 11 | ALGENGANVLT
TRBV19 | NA | 14 | ASNPRGGIGPQPQH
TRBV20-1 | TRBD2 | 14 | SARGRLAGLTDTQY